This passage covers 28 T cell receptor beta chains from one sample sequenced in a study of T cell clonality in common variable immunodeficiency. Using immunoSEQ multiplex PCR, the repertoire was profiled, and TCRdb retains in-frame clones only, with some absent. The sample has around 52,000 clones, none seen only once. Sequencing was performed on peripheral blood mononuclear cells. The receptors come from a person aged 18 to 70 in good health.

CDR3 DNA (partial): TGTGCCAGCAGCGCATTGGCAGCTAATGAAAAA. Protein sequence: CASSALAANEK. The complete CDR3 reads CASSALAANEKLFF. The chain recombines TRBV2 with TRBJ1-4; D is undetermined. Sequencing ends 3 residues short of the CDR3 end; the germline J gene provides the rest. V was cut by 6 bases and J by 3 bases, with 11 bases left in between. The V gene's germline CDR1 is SNHLY and CDR2 FYNNEI. The CDR3 covers 14 residues.

This clone occurred many times. The read terminates 3 residues before the CDR3 end, so the remaining end is supplied by the germline J gene. The chain employs TRBV15 and TRBJ1-5; no firm D call. This CDR3 comprises 14 residues. The germline V gene has CDR1 LNHNV and CDR2 YYDKDF (reference sequence). V was shortened by 8 bases and J by 3 bases, with 14 bases between the two germline ends. The sequenced part of the CDR3 DNA is TGTGCCACCGCTCGGGGTCGGAACAATCAGCCC. Translation: CATARGRNNQP. The entire CDR3 reads CATARGRNNQPQHF.

At least ten counts were recorded for this clone. The DNA ends 3 residues before the CDR3 does, and the rest of the CDR3 is filled in from the germline J gene. The chain joins TRBV7-2 to TRBJ1-1; D is possibly TRBD1 (5 bases). The CDR3 loop spans 13 amino acids. Trimming removed 5 bases from V and 1 base from J, with 8 bases in between. Germline-derived CDR1 and CDR2 are SGHTA and FQGNSA. The DNA read from the CDR3 is TGTGCCAGCAGCCGGGGGAGGAACACTGAA. It is translated as CASSRGRNTE. The full-length CDR3 reads as CASSRGRNTEAFF.

This clone was seen repeatedly, ten times or more. The read is 3 residues too short to cover the CDR3 end, so that end is filled in from the germline J gene. V usage is TRBV2 and J usage is TRBJ2-7; TRBD1 matches at 8 bases. V lost 7 bases and J lost 0; bases outside the gene matches: 2. CDR1 and CDR2 (germline): SNHLY, FYNNEI. The CDR3 contains 13 residues. The CDR3 region is CASIGQGSYEQYF. CDR3 DNA (partial): TGTGCCAGCATTGGACAGGGCTCCTACGAG.

At least ten counts were recorded for this clone. Here the CDR3 reads CASSIDLEGQGDEAFF. The covered CDR3 bases are TGTGCCAGTAGTATAGATCTTGAGGGACAGGGGGATGAA. The V and J genes are TRBV19 and TRBJ1-1, with 11 bases identical to TRBD1. The observed sequence ends 3 residues before the CDR3 terminus, with the missing tail filled in from the germline J gene. Germline CDR1 and CDR2: LNHDA and SQIVND (reference sequence). J was trimmed by 7 bases and V by 0 bases; bases with no gene match: 7. This CDR3 has 16 residues. The full variable domain, rest sourced from reference TRBV19 and TRBJ1-1, is DGGITQSPKYLFRKEGQNVTLSCEQNLNHDAMYWYRQDPGQGLRLIYYSQIVNDFQKGDIAEGYSVSREKKESFPLTVTSAQKNPTAFYLCASSIDLEGQGDEAFFGQGTRLTVV.

This clone appeared many times. Sequencing ends 3 residues short of the CDR3 end; the germline J gene provides the rest. The chain recombines TRBV28 with TRBJ1-4, with 7 positions matching TRBD1. The V and J ends lost 5 bases and 7 bases, in that order; junction bases with no gene match: 7. CDR1 is MDHEN, CDR2 SYDVKM, per germline. The CDR3 covers 14 residues. CDR3 loop: CASSITGDPEKLFF. CDR3 DNA (partial): TGTGCCAGCAGTATTACAGGGGACCCTGAAAAA.

This clone was seen ten or more times. The read halts 3 residues ahead of the CDR3 end, with the missing end drawn from the germline J gene. V is TRBV10-1 and J is TRBJ2-7, with TRBD1 identical over 7 bases. The CDR3 sequence is 14 residues long. Trimming cost V 7 bases and J 2 bases; bases outside gene matches: 8. Germline loops: CDR1 WNHNN, CDR2 SYGVQD (reference sequence). The CDR3 DNA, read in part, is TGCGCCAGCACCGCGGTACAGGGGACCTACGAG. Translating gives CASTAVQGTYE. The whole CDR3 protein is CASTAVQGTYEQYF.

This clone was seen repeatedly, ten times or more. Read coverage stops 3 residues before the CDR3 terminus; the germline J gene supplies the remainder. The chain carries TRBV19 and TRBJ1-4; no firm D call. The CDR3 covers 13 residues. The germline CDR1 and CDR2 sequences are LNHDA and SQIVND (reference sequence). Trimming pared 3 bases from V and 6 bases from J, leaving 8 bases between. The DNA read from the CDR3 is TGTGCCAGTAGTATGGCGGAGCATGAAAAA. Translation gives CASSMAEHEK. The entire CDR3 protein is CASSMAEHEKLFF.

This clone came up many times. The read halts 3 residues ahead of the CDR3 end, with the missing end drawn from the germline J gene. This chain connects TRBV7-2 to TRBJ2-7; tentatively, D is TRBD1 (5 bases). Germline CDR1 reads SGHTA; CDR2 reads FQGNSA. The ends were cut back, 5 bases at V and 5 bases at J, with 13 bases in the middle. The CDR3 is 13 residues long. The CDR3 sequence is CASSRSRQHEQYF. CDR3 bases read: TGTGCCAGCAGCCGGTCACGACAGCACGAG.

This clone was seen at least ten times. The sequenced CDR3 bases are TGTGCCAGCAGCCCCCCAGGGACAGATACAGACATTTCCCAGTACAATGAG. Protein product: CASSPPGTDTDISQYNE. In full, the CDR3 reads CASSPPGTDTDISQYNEQFF. The chain uses TRBV4-2 and TRBJ2-1, with 7 nucleotides matching TRBD1. The read stops 3 residues short of the end of the CDR3; the missing end is completed from the germline J gene. Per germline, CDR1 LGHNA and CDR2 YNFKEQ. The CDR3 consists of 20 residues. V shed 4 bases, J shed 4 bases, and the junction held 22 bases outside the gene matches.

This clone was recorded at least ten times. Read data end 3 residues before the CDR3 end; the end is taken from the germline J gene. The chain couples TRBV5-4 to TRBJ1-4; 9 bases agree with TRBD1. This CDR3 comprises 15 residues. V lost 2 bases and J lost 6; bases outside the gene matches: 5. The germline CDR1 and CDR2 sequences are SGHNT and YYREEE (reference sequence). The DNA read from the CDR3 is TGTGCCAGCAGCTTTACAGGGGGCGGGGATGAAAAA. The encoded protein is CASSFTGGGDEK. The entire CDR3 reads CASSFTGGGDEKLFF.

This clone came up many times. The read ends 3 residues before the CDR3 terminus; that terminus is restored from the germline J gene. V usage is TRBV30 and J usage is TRBJ2-5, with a weak D call TRBD1 (6 bases). This CDR3 contains 16 residues. Trimming took 0 bases from V and 1 from J, leaving 15 bases between them. Germline CDR1 is GTSNPN and CDR2 is SVGIG (reference sequence). CDR3 DNA (partial): TGTGCCTGGAGTGTAGCCTTAGGGACACTCCAAGAGACC. The encoded protein is CAWSVALGTLQET. The whole CDR3 protein reads CAWSVALGTLQETQYF.

Remarks on this clone: The read ends 3 residues before the CDR3 terminus; that terminus is restored from the germline J gene. The V call is TRBV5-4, the J call TRBJ2-7; 8 bases match TRBD2. With V trimmed by 4 bases and J by 4 bases, 4 bases remained unmatched. Per germline, CDR1 SGHNT and CDR2 YYREEE (reference sequence). CDR3 size: 13 residues. The CDR3 loop is CASSLSGTYEQYF. CDR3 DNA (partial): TGTGCCAGCAGCCTTAGCGGGACTTACGAG.

This clone was seen ten or more times. Read data end 3 residues before the CDR3 end; the end is taken from the germline J gene. The V gene is TRBV9, the J gene TRBJ1-3; D possibly corresponds to TRBD1 (5 bases). Trimming pared 0 bases from V and 7 bases from J, leaving 8 bases between. The germline gives CDR1 SGDLS, CDR2 YYNGEE. The CDR3 is 13 residues long. CDR3 DNA (partial): TGTGCCAGCAGCGTAGCCGGGGGGAACACC. Residues: CASSVAGGNT. The full CDR3 is CASSVAGGNTIYF. The full variable domain, its missing parts supplied by reference TRBV9 and TRBJ1-3, is DSGVTQTPKHLITATGQRVTLRCSPRSGDLSVYWYQQSLDQGLQFLIQYYNGEERAKGNILERFSAQQFPDLHSELNLSSLELGDSALYFCASSVAGGNTIYFGEGSWLTVV.

This clone was observed at least ten times. The read falls 3 residues short of the CDR3 end, and the missing part is taken from the germline J gene. V and J are TRBV5-1 and TRBJ2-3; D may be TRBD2 (5 bases). The CDR3 is 14 amino acids. The V gene's germline CDR1 is SGHRS and CDR2 YFSETQ. Trimming stripped 2 bases from V and 1 base from J, with 8 bases between. The CDR3 is CASSFSDRTDTQYF. The DNA read from the CDR3 is TGCGCCAGCAGCTTTAGCGACCGCACAGATACG.

This clone was recorded at least ten times. The read terminates 3 residues before the CDR3 end, so the remaining end is supplied by the germline J gene. V usage is TRBV20-1 and J usage is TRBJ2-3; TRBD2 agrees at 7 bases. Germline V gene lookup returns CDR1 DFQATT and CDR2 SNEGSKA (reference sequence). The CDR3 runs to 15 residues. V lost 6 bases to trimming and J lost 1 base; unmatched junction nucleotides: 10. The CDR3 reads CSATTRLAGTDTQYF. Partial CDR3 DNA: TGCAGTGCCACGACTCGACTAGCAGGCACAGATACG.

This clone was seen repeatedly, ten times or more. The read finishes 3 residues shy of the CDR3 end, and the germline J gene is used to complete it. The chain uses TRBV7-2 and TRBJ2-1; 8 bases match TRBD2. The germline V gene encodes CDR1 SGHTA and CDR2 FQGNSA. J lost 6 bases, V lost 6 bases, and 4 bases had no gene match. This CDR3 contains 13 residues. CDR3: CASRSAGVNEQFF. The CDR3 DNA, read in part, is TGTGCCAGCAGATCAGCGGGAGTCAATGAG.

This clone was seen many times. The read is 3 residues too short to cover the CDR3 end, so that end is filled in from the germline J gene. The chain is built from TRBV20-1 and TRBJ1-1, with 8 bases lining up with TRBD1. CDR3 size: 14 residues. Germline V gene data show CDR1 as DFQATT and CDR2 as SNEGSKA (reference sequence). V shed 3 bases, J shed 4 bases, and the junction held 7 bases outside the gene matches. This chain's CDR3 is CSARGGTGRTEAFF. Incomplete CDR3 DNA: TGCAGTGCTAGGGGCGGGACAGGTCGCACTGAA.

This clone was seen many times. The sequenced fragment ends 3 residues before the CDR3 boundary, so the rest is inferred from the germline J gene. This chain connects TRBV5-1 to TRBJ2-5; 10 nucleotides line up with TRBD1. Trimming cost V 4 bases and J 5 bases; bases outside gene matches: 8. Per germline, CDR1 SGHRS and CDR2 YFSETQ. The CDR3 is made up of 15 amino acids. The CDR3 reads CASSPRQGALETQYF. The part of the CDR3 DNA that was read is TGCGCCAGCAGCCCCCGACAGGGGGCTTTGGAGACC.

This clone appeared many times. The CDR3 end falls 3 residues outside the read, so it is completed with the germline J gene. The chain combines TRBV18 with TRBJ2-2; 8 bases are shared with TRBD1. The CDR3 has 16 amino acids. The ends lost 5 bases at V and 0 bases at J; junction bases unmatched: 5. Germline lookup yields CDR1 KGHSH and CDR2 LQKENI. The part of the CDR3 DNA that was read is TGTGCCAGCTCAGGACAGGGTGTAACGAACACCGGGGAG. It encodes CASSGQGVTNTGE. The complete CDR3 protein is CASSGQGVTNTGELFF.

This clone was recorded many times. The missing CDR3 end, 3 residues past where the read stops, is filled in from the germline J gene. The V call is TRBV7-8, the J call TRBJ2-7, with D hard to call. The V gene's germline CDR1 is SGHVS and CDR2 FQNEAQ. This CDR3 region has 14 residues. Between the trimmed V and J ends, which lost 4 bases and 2 bases, there was a span of 12 bases. The CDR3 DNA, read in part, is TGTGCCAGCAGCTCCATTGGGCAGCCCTACGAG. This sequence encodes CASSSIGQPYE. The CDR3 reads in full as CASSSIGQPYEQYF. The whole variable domain, remainder taken from reference TRBV7-8 and TRBJ2-7, is GAGVSQSPRYKVAKRGQDVALRCDPISGHVSLFWYQQALGQGPEFLTYFQNEAQLDKSGLPSDRFFAERPEGSVSTLKIQRTQQEDSAVYLCASSSIGQPYEQYFGPGTRLTVT.

This clone appeared a few times. The read terminates 3 residues ahead of where the CDR3 ends, so the germline J gene completes it. The chain carries TRBV19 and TRBJ1-2, with no clear D. The CDR3 is made up of 16 amino acids. Germline assignment: CDR1 LNHDA and CDR2 SQIVND (reference sequence). The CDR3 is CASSIEPSASSYDYTF. CDR3 DNA, as far as it was read: TGTGCCAGTAGTATAGAGCCATCCGCGAGCTCCTACGAC.

This clone was seen repeatedly, ten times or more. One end of the junction varies from germline; a read error may be responsible. With the read ending 3 residues before the CDR3 end, the germline J gene is used to fill in that end. This rearrangement joins TRBV6-2 or TRBV6-3 to TRBJ1-5; D is ambiguous. From germline, CDR1 is MNHEY and CDR2 SVGEGT. The CDR3 is 14 amino acids. This CDR3 is CVSSYSRLNQPQHF. CDR3 DNA, as far as it was read: TGTGTCAGCAGTTACTCGCGATTAAATCAGCCC.

This clone was seen repeatedly, ten times or more. CDR3 sequence: CASSLEAGPSYNEQFF. The CDR3 bases that were read are TGTGCCAGCAGCTTAGAGGCGGGGCCCTCCTACAATGAG. V and J are TRBV7-7 and TRBJ2-1, with TRBD2 as a possible D gene (6 bases). The read halts 3 residues ahead of the CDR3 end, with the missing end drawn from the germline J gene. With 1 base removed from V and 0 bases from J, the gap between germline ends came to 10 bases. The germline V gene encodes CDR1 SSHAT and CDR2 FNYEAQ (reference sequence). The CDR3 extends over 16 amino acids.

This clone was counted ten times or more. The CDR3 is cut off 3 residues early in the read; its end comes from the germline J gene. V and J are TRBV19 and TRBJ1-3; the match to TRBD1 covers 12 bases. This CDR3 region has 15 residues. Germline loops: CDR1 LNHDA, CDR2 SQIVND (reference sequence). Trimming cost V 2 bases and J 8 bases; bases outside gene matches: 4. The CDR3 here is CASSIRDRGLDTIYF. The part of the CDR3 DNA that was read is TGTGCCAGTAGTATAAGGGACAGGGGGCTCGACACC.

This clone was found many times. Read coverage stops 3 residues before the CDR3 terminus; the germline J gene supplies the remainder. V and J are TRBV7-9 and TRBJ2-2; the D gene is possibly TRBD1 (6 bases). CDR1 SEHNR and CDR2 FQNEAQ come from the germline V gene (reference sequence). V lost 7 bases, J lost 4 bases, and 16 bases lay in between. The CDR3 length is 15 residues. Incomplete CDR3 DNA: TGTGCCAGCACCGGCGGACAGCACGCCACCGGGGAG. It is translated as CASTGGQHATGE. The whole CDR3 sequence reads CASTGGQHATGELFF.

This clone was observed at least ten times. The CDR3 is cut off 3 residues early in the read; its end comes from the germline J gene. V usage is TRBV7-9 and J usage is TRBJ1-1; 8 bases line up with TRBD1. Germline V gives CDR1 SEHNR, CDR2 FQNEAQ (reference sequence). There are 14 residues in the CDR3. The trim removed 5 bases at V and 0 bases at J, leaving 2 bases unmatched. CDR3 protein: CASSPGGMNTEAFF. Partial CDR3 DNA: TGTGCCAGCAGCCCAGGGGGCATGAACACTGAA.

This clone was recorded at least ten times. The CDR3 reads CSARDWQGDTDTQYF. CDR3 bases read: TGCAGTGCTAGAGATTGGCAGGGGGACACAGATACG. This rearrangement joins TRBV20-1 to TRBJ2-3; 7 bases are shared with TRBD1. The sequenced fragment ends 3 residues before the CDR3 boundary, so the rest is inferred from the germline J gene. J gave up 2 bases and V 0 bases, and 5 bases lay outside the gene matches. Germline loops: CDR1 DFQATT, CDR2 SNEGSKA (reference sequence). The CDR3 covers 15 residues.